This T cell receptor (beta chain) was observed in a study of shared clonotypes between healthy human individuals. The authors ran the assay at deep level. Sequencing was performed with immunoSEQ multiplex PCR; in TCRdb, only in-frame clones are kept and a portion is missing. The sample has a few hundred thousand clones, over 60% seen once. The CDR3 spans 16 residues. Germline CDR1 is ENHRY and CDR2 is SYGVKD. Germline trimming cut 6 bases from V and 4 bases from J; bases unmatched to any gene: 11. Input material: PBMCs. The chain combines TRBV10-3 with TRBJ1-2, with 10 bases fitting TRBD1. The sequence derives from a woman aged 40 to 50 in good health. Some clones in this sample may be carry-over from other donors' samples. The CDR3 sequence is CAISTGQGESLYGYTF. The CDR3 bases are TGTGCCATCAGCACAGGACAGGGGGAATCCCTCTATGGCTACACCTTC.